This record concerns one T cell receptor beta chain sequence. Antigen unknown. The V gene lost 0 bases and the J gene lost 4 bases, with 12 bases spanning the gap. This CDR3 is built from 15 residues. Germline V gene data show CDR1 as MNHNY and CDR2 as SVGAGI (reference sequence). This specimen belongs to a study of T cell repertoires in cytomegalovirus infection. Background on the study: Selected CMV epitopes included recently identified HLA-C-restricted ones as well as well-studied HLA-B-restricted ones. Both CMV infection and a matching HLA type were indicated by public TCR beta signatures.

Study results and limitations: The cumulative frequency of public TCR beta families distinguished individuals who carried CMV together with the relevant HLA. The ex vivo response was dominated by HLA-C-restricted CMV-specific TCR beta clonotypes.

TCRdb redid the calling of the reads with MiXCR, one entry per CDR3 protein. The table records around 900,000 distinct CDR3 sequences, about 33% of them present only once. The sequences come from cultured CD8+ T cells from PBMCs, collected from culture after CMV antigen stimulation. The source is a human donor in good health (CMV status not recorded). Some clones in this sample may be carry-over from other donors' samples. The chain links TRBV6-6 to TRBJ1-1; D might be TRBD1 (5 bases). This chain's CDR3 is CASSYSGRGFTEAFF. The CDR3, as DNA: TGTGCCAGCAGTTACTCAGGCCGGGGGTTCACTGAAGCTTTCTTT.